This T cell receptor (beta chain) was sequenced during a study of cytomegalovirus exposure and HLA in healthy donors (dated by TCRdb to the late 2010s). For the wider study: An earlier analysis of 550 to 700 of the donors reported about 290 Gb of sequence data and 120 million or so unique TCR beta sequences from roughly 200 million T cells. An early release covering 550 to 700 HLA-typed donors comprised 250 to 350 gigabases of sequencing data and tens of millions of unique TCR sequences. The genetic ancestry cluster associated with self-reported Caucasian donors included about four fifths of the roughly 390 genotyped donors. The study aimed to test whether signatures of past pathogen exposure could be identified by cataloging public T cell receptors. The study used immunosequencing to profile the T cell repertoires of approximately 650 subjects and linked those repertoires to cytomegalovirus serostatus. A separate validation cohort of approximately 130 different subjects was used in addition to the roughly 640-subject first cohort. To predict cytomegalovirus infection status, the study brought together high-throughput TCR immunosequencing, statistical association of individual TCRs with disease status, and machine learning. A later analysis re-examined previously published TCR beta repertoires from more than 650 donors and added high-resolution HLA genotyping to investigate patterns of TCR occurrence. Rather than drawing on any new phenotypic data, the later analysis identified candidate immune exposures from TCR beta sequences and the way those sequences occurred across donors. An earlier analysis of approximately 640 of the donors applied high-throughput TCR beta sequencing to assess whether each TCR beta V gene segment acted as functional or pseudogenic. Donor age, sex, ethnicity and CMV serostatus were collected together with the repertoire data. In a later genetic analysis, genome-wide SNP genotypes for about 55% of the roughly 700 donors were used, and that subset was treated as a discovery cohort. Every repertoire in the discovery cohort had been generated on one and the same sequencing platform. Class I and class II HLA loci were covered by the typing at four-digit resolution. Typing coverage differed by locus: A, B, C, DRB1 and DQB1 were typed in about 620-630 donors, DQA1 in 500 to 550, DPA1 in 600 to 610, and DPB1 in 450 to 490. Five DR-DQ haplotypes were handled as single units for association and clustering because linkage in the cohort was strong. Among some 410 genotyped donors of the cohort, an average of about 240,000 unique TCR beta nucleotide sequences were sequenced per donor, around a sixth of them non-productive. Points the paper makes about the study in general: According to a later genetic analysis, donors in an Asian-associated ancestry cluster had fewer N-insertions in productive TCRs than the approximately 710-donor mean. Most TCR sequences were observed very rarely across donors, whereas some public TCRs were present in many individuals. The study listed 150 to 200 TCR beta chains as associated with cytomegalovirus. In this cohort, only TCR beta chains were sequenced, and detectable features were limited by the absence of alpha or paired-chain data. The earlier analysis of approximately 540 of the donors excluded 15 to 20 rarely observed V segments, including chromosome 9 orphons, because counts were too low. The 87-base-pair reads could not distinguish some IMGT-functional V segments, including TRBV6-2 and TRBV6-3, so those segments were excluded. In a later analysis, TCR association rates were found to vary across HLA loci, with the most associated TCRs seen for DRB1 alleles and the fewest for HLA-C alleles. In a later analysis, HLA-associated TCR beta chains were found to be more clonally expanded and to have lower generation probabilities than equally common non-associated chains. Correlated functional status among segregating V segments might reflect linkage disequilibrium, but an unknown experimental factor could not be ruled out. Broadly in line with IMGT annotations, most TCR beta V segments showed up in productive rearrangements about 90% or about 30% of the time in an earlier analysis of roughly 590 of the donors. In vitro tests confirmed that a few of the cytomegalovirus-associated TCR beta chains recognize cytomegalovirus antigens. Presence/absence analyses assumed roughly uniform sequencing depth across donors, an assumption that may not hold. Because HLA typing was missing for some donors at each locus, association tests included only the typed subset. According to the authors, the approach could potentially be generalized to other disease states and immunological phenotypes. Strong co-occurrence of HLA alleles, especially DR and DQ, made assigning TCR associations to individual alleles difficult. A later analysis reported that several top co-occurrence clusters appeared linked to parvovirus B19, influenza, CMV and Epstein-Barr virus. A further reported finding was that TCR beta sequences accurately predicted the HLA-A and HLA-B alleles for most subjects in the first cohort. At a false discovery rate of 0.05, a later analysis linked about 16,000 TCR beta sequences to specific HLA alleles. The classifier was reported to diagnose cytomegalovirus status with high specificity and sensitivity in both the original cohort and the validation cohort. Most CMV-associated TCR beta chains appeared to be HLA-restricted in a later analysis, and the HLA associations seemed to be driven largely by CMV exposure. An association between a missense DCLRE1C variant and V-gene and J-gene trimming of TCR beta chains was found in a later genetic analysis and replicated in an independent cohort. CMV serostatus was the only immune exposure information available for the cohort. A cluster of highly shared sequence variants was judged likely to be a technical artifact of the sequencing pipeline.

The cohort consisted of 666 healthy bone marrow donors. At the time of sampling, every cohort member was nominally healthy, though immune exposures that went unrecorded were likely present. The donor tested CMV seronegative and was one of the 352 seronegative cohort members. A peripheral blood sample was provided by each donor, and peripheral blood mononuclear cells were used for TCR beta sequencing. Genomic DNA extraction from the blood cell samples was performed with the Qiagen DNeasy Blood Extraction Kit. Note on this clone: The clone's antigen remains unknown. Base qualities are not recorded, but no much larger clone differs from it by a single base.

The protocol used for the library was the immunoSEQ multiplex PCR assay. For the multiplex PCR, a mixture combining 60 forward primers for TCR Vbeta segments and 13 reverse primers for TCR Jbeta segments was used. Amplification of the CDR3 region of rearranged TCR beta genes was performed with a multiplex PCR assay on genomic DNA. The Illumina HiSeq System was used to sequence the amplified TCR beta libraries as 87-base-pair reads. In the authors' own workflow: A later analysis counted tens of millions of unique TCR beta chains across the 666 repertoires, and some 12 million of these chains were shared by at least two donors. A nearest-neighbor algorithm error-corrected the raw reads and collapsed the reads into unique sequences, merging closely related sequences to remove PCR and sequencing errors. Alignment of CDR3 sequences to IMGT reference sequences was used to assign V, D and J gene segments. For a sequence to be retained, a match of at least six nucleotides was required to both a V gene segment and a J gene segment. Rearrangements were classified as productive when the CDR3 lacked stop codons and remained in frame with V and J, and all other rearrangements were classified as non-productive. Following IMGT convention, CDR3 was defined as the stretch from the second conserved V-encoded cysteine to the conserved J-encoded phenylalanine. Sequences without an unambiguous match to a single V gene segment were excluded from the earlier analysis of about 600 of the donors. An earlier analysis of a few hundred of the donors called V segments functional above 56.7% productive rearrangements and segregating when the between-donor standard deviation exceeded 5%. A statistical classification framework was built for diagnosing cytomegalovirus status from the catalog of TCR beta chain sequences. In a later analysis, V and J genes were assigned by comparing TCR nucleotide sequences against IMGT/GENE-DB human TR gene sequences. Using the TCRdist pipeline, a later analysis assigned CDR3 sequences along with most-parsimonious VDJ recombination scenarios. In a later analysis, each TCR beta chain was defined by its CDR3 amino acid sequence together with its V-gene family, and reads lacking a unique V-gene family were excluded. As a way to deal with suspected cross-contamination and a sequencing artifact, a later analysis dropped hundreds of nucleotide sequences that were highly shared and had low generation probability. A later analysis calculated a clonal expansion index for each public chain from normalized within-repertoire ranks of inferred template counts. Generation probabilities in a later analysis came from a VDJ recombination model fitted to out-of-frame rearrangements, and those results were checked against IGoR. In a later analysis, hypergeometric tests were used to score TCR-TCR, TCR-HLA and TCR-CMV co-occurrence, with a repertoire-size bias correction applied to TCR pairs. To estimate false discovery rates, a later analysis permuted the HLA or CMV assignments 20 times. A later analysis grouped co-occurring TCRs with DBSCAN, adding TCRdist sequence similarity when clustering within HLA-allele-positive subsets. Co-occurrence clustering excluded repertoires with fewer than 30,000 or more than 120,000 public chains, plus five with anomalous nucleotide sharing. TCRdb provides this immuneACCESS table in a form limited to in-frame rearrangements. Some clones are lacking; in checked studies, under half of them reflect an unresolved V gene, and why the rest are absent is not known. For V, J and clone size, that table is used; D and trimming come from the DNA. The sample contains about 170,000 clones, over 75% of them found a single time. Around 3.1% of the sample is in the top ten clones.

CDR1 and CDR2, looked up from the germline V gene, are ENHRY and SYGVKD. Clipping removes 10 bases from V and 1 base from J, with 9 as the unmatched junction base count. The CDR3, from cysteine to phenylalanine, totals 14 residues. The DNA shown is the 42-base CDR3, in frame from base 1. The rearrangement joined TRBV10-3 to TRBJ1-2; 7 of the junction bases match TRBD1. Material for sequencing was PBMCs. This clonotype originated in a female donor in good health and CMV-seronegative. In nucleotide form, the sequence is TGTGCCACCAGGGACAGCATCTTTAACTATGGCTACACCTTC. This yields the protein CATRDSIFNYGYTF.